These 22 T cell receptor beta chains originate from one sample sequenced in a study of blood T cells in healthy people across ages. Using a J-beta primer mix together with a sample-barcoded 5' primer, a second PCR was run for roughly 7 to 11 cycles. TCRdb fed the 5' RACE reads into MiXCR, producing one record per CDR3 protein. The data contain 1.8 million or so distinct CDR3 sequences, approximately 39% of them seen just once; the ten biggest clones take up roughly 23%. The sample consisted of blood. All receptors come from a human donor in good health.

The V gene is TRBV10-2, the J gene TRBJ2-3; no reliable D call. Deletions cut 0 bases from V and 0 bases from J, with 13 bases between. Per the germline V gene, CDR1 is WSHSY and CDR2 is SAAADI. This CDR3 is built from 17 residues. CDR3 protein: CASSESRIGKSTDTQYF. In nucleotides, the CDR3 is TGCGCCAGCAGTGAGTCGAGAATTGGTAAAAGCACAGATACGCAGTATTTT.

The V call is TRBV20-1, the J call TRBJ1-1; D not certain. The CDR3 extends over 17 amino acids. The germline V gene has CDR1 DFQATT and CDR2 SNEGSKA (reference sequence). Trimming left V 3 bases short and J 0 bases short, with 20 bases between. The CDR3 region is CSASAPAGSGVNTEAFF. The DNA of the CDR3 is TGCAGTGCTAGCGCCCCGGCGGGATCCGGGGTGAACACTGAAGCTTTCTTT.

A word on this clonotype: Given a much more abundant clone one base away, this may be a read error. The chain links TRBV7-2 to TRBJ1-2, with a possible D match to TRBD1 (5 bases). CDR1 and CDR2 (germline): SGHTA, FQGNSA. With 4 bases removed from V and 6 bases from J, the gap between germline ends came to 12 bases. The CDR3 is 13 residues long. CDR3 sequence reads: CASSSGPGNGYTF. CDR3 sequence (DNA): TGTGCCAGCAGCTCGGGACCCGGTAATGGCTACACCTTC.

This clonotype was seen only a few times. The CDR3 DNA is TGTGCCAGCAGCCTATACAGGGAAGGAGAGACCCAGTACTTC. This translates into CASSLYREGETQYF. The chain combines TRBV6-5 with TRBJ2-5; possible D gene TRBD1, 6 bases. The CDR3 totals 14 residues. V was clipped by 6 bases and J by 4 bases, with 15 bases between them. Germline lookup yields CDR1 MNHEY and CDR2 SVGAGI.

The chain carries TRBV12-3 or TRBV12-4 and TRBJ2-7; perhaps TRBD2 as D (5 bases). The closer fit of TRBJ2-5 to the DNA end suggests the J call may be wrong. The CDR3 has 13 residues. The CDR3 loop is CASTQAGLETQYF. DNA of the CDR3: TGTGCCAGCACCCAGGCGGGTCTGGAGACCCAGTACTTC.

The chain couples TRBV3-1 to TRBJ2-1; no firm D call. The V end lost 5 bases, the J end lost 9 bases, and 14 bases lay between the germline ends. This CDR3 region has 13 residues. Germline V gives CDR1 LGHDT, CDR2 YNNKEL (reference sequence). The CDR3: CASSSHGRSEQFF. The CDR3 DNA reads as TGTGCCAGCAGCTCTCACGGACGAAGTGAGCAGTTCTTC.

This clonotype has only a few counts. The CDR3 DNA reads TGTGCCAGCAGCCCAAGGGGCCGCTCCAAGCAGTACTTC. It encodes CASSPRGRSKQYF. V and J are TRBV7-3 and TRBJ2-5, with a possible D match to TRBD1 (5 bases). Looked up from germline, CDR1 is SGHTA and CDR2 is FQGTGA. Between the trimmed V and J ends, which lost 5 bases and 11 bases, there was a span of 18 bases. The CDR3 runs to 13 residues.

V gene TRBV7-9 combines with J gene TRBJ1-2, with 12 bases identical to TRBD1. V lost 4 bases and J lost 7; bases outside the gene matches: 4. This CDR3 has 14 residues. Germline loops: CDR1 SEHNR, CDR2 FQNEAQ (reference sequence). The DNA for the CDR3 is TGTGCCAGCAGCTCCGGGACAGGGGGCTTTGGCTACACCTTC. It yields the protein CASSSGTGGFGYTF. The complete variable domain, with remaining parts taken from reference TRBV7-9 and TRBJ1-2, reads DTGVSQNPRHKITKRGQNVTFRCDPISEHNRLYWYRQTLGQGPEFLTYFQNEAQLEKSRLLSDRFSAERPKGSFSTLEIQRTEQGDSAMYLCASSSGTGGFGYTFGSGTRLTVV.

The V call is TRBV7-2, the J call TRBJ2-7, with TRBD1 identical over 9 bases. CDR1 SGHTA and CDR2 FQGNSA come from the germline V gene. The V and J ends lost 2 bases and 5 bases, in that order; junction bases with no gene match: 7. This CDR3 contains 15 residues. The chain's CDR3 is CASSLLSGTGNEQYF. CDR3 sequence (DNA): TGTGCCAGCAGCTTATTATCCGGGACAGGGAACGAGCAGTACTTC.

This clonotype was counted a few times. The rearrangement links TRBV4-1 to TRBJ2-1; tentatively, D is TRBD1 (5 bases). Trimming left V 4 bases short and J 5 bases short, with 15 bases between. CDR3 length equals 15 residues. Looked up from germline, CDR1 is MGHRA and CDR2 is YSYEKL. This CDR3 is CASSRPRSGNNEQFF. The CDR3 bases are TGCGCCAGCAGCCGCCCCCGGTCAGGGAACAATGAGCAGTTCTTC.

This clonotype was detected a few times. The CDR3 spells CASSGLGGAGETQYF. CDR3 in DNA: TGTGCCAGCAGCGGCCTAGGGGGCGCGGGAGAGACCCAGTACTTC. V and J are TRBV7-6 and TRBJ2-5; TRBD1 matches 7 bases. This CDR3 is 15 amino acids long. With 5 bases clipped from V and 4 bases from J, the junction kept 10 bases outside the gene matches. Germline CDR1 and CDR2: SGHVS and FNYEAQ. The full variable domain, its missing parts supplied by reference TRBV7-6 and TRBJ2-5, is GAGVSQSPRYKVTKRGQDVALRCDPISGHVSLYWYRQALGQGPEFLTYFNYEAQQDKSGLPNDRFSAERPEGSISTLTIQRTEQRDSAMYRCASSGLGGAGETQYFGPGTRLLVL.

This clonotype was counted between two and nine times. This chain links TRBV5-1 with TRBJ2-7, with 7 bases that match TRBD1. Germline CDR1 SGHRS, CDR2 YFSETQ. Trimming removed 4 bases from V and 3 bases from J; junction bases left unmatched: 10. The CDR3 has 15 residues. The CDR3 reads CASSATDRAHYEQYF. CDR3 DNA: TGCGCCAGCAGCGCAACAGACAGGGCCCACTACGAGCAGTACTTC.

This sequence joins TRBV18 and TRBJ1-1; TRBD1 is a possible D gene (6 bases). V lost 2 bases and J lost 1, with 14 bases in between. This CDR3 region has 16 residues. CDR1 KGHSH and CDR2 LQKENI come from the germline V gene. The CDR3 loop reads CASSPSRDTENTEAFF. Here the CDR3 DNA reads TGTGCCAGCTCACCAAGTAGGGACACAGAGAACACTGAAGCTTTCTTT.

This clonotype has only a few counts. V gene TRBV3-1 combines with J gene TRBJ1-2; D is undetermined. V shed 1 base and J shed 4 bases, with 16 bases lying between them. CDR1 is LGHDT and CDR2 is YNNKEL in the germline V gene (reference sequence). The CDR3 spans 16 residues. The CDR3, as DNA: TGTGCCAGCAGCCAAGGGATCCAAGAGAGTCTCTATGGCTACACCTTC. Protein sequence: CASSQGIQESLYGYTF.

The rearrangement links TRBV4-1 to TRBJ1-2; 7 bases fit TRBD1. Trimming took 1 base from V and 5 from J; bases not matched to a gene: 10. This CDR3 comprises 16 residues. Germline-derived CDR1 and CDR2 are MGHRA and YSYEKL. The CDR3 here is CASSQVVMGTVYGYTF. DNA for the CDR3: TGCGCCAGCAGCCAAGTGGTAATGGGGACAGTATATGGCTACACCTTC.

This clonotype occurred a few times. The chain has TRBV7-2 and TRBJ2-3; 12 nucleotides agree with TRBD2. Losses at the gene ends were 5 bases for V and 2 bases for J; bases not matched to a gene: 8. The CDR3 totals 17 residues. The V gene's germline CDR1 is SGHTA and CDR2 FQGNSA. This CDR3 reads CASSPHGLAGITDTQYF. The CDR3 coding sequence is TGTGCCAGCAGCCCGCACGGACTAGCGGGGATCACAGATACGCAGTATTTT.

This clonotype was found a few times. CDR3: CASSQLTRDYSGDTQYF. For the CDR3, the DNA is TGCGCCAGCAGCCAACTTACCCGGGACTACAGTGGAGATACGCAGTATTTT. The chain recombines TRBV4-1 with TRBJ2-3, with 7 bases lining up with TRBD2. The germline gives CDR1 MGHRA, CDR2 YSYEKL. The V and J ends lost 2 bases and 5 bases, in that order; junction bases with no gene match: 13. CDR3 size: 17 residues.

This clonotype was seen once. This rearrangement joins TRBV12-3 or TRBV12-4 to TRBJ2-2; TRBD1 is a possible D gene (6 bases). Deletions cut 6 bases from V and 5 bases from J, with 13 bases between. The CDR3 covers 14 residues. This CDR3 reads CASSHNRETGELFF. The CDR3 DNA reads as TGTGCCAGCAGCCATAACAGGGAAACCGGGGAGCTGTTTTTT.

This chain connects TRBV7-2 to TRBJ2-3; 9 bases align to TRBD2. CDR1 and CDR2 from the germline V gene are SGHTA and FQGNSA. The J segment lost 0 bases and the V segment lost 4 bases, leaving 11 bases of the junction unmatched. The CDR3 is 18 amino acids. The CDR3 coding sequence is TGTGCCAGCAGCTCACAAGCGGGGGGCTCCACCAGCACAGATACGCAGTATTTT. Protein sequence: CASSSQAGGSTSTDTQYF.

As regards this clonotype: No DNA is shown, since the ends of the CDR3 on it are uncertain; the CDR3 is the one TCRdb lists. The CDR3 loop is CACSFGAGTFF. The gene calls are TRBV12-3 or TRBV12-4 and TRBJ1-1; TRBD1, the table's D call, lacks a check against the DNA. The CDR3 is 11 amino acids long, termini counted.

This sequence joins TRBV7-9 and TRBJ1-1, with D unclear. V shed 2 bases and J shed 4 bases, with 11 bases lying between them. CDR3 length: 14 amino acids. CDR1 and CDR2 from the germline V gene are SEHNR and FQNEAQ (reference sequence). The CDR3 DNA follows: TGTGCCAGCAGCTTAAGGTCAGACCTCACTGAAGCTTTCTTT. Protein: CASSLRSDLTEAFF.

The chain carries TRBV29-1 and TRBJ2-4; 8 bases map to TRBD1. Germline V gives CDR1 SQVTM, CDR2 ANQGSEA. The V gene end was trimmed by 4 bases and the J gene end by 9 bases; junction bases not matched to a gene: 8. The CDR3 is made up of 13 amino acids. The CDR3 spells CSVGVLGTGIQYF. CDR3 nucleotide sequence: TGCAGCGTTGGAGTTCTCGGGACAGGCATTCAGTACTTC. Drawing the rest from reference TRBV29-1 and TRBJ2-4, the complete variable domain is SAVISQKPSRDICQRGTSLTIQCQVDSQVTMMFWYRQQPGQSLTLIATANQGSEATYESGFVIDKFPISRPNLTFSTLTVSNMSPEDSSIYLCSVGVLGTGIQYFGAGTRLSVL.